Each of the 15 T cell receptor beta chains below was sequenced from the same sample in a study of OX40 agonist ivuxolimab in advanced cancers. Using immunoSEQ multiplex PCR, the repertoire was profiled, and TCRdb retains in-frame clones only, with some absent. The sample consists of roughly 83,000 clones, roughly 84% of them appearing once. This material consisted of CD4+ or CD8+ T cells sorted from blood, taken in a trial of the OX40 agonist ivuxolimab. The receptors stem from an adult with an advanced solid tumor such as melanoma, head and neck, liver or kidney cancer.

The rearrangement uses TRBV7-2 and TRBJ2-5, with D possibly matching TRBD2 (6 bases). The CDR3 runs to 15 residues. The V end was cut by 1 base, the J end by 3 bases, with 12 bases between. The germline gives CDR1 SGHTA, CDR2 FQGNSA. The chain's CDR3 is CASSLVGRPKETQYF. CDR3 coding DNA: TGTGCCAGCAGCTTAGTAGGGAGGCCCAAAGAGACCCAGTACTTC.

V is TRBV2 and J is TRBJ2-3; possibly TRBD1 or TRBD2 for D (6 bases each). The germline V gene encodes CDR1 SNHLY and CDR2 FYNNEI. V was trimmed by 3 bases and J by 4 bases, leaving 14 bases between them. This CDR3 spans 15 amino acids. The chain's CDR3 is CASSDGRGGPDTQYF. Written as DNA, the CDR3 is TGTGCCAGCAGTGATGGCAGGGGAGGACCAGATACGCAGTATTTT.

The chain recombines TRBV11-2 with TRBJ1-5; D uncertain. This CDR3 has 13 residues. From germline, CDR1 is SGHAT and CDR2 FQNNGV. The V end was cut by 0 bases, the J end by 7 bases, with 7 bases between. The CDR3 nucleotides read TGTGCCAGCAGCTTAGATCTAAGGCAGCCCCAGCATTTT. Its protein product is CASSLDLRQPQHF.

The J gene is TRBJ1-1, the V gene TRBV6-5, with D unclear. Germline CDR1 and CDR2: MNHEY and SVGAGI. This CDR3 comprises 13 residues. V gave up 6 bases and J gave up 1 base, with 9 bases separating them. The CDR3 DNA follows: TGTGCCAGCAGACCTGCTAAGAACACTGAAGCTTTCTTT. As protein: CASRPAKNTEAFF.

CDR3 residues: CASSPRPNEQFF. Here the CDR3 DNA reads TGTGCCAGCAGCCCAAGGCCTAATGAGCAGTTCTTC. The chain has TRBV7-9 and TRBJ2-1; no clear D gene. The CDR3 length is 12 residues. V lost 5 bases and J 7 bases, leaving 9 bases between the germline ends. In germline, CDR1 is SEHNR, CDR2 FQNEAQ (reference sequence).

V and J are TRBV6-1 and TRBJ1-4, with unresolved D. This CDR3 has 16 amino acids. Per the germline V gene, CDR1 is MNHNS and CDR2 is SASEGT. Deletions cut 2 bases from V and 0 bases from J, with 10 bases between. Written as DNA, the CDR3 is TGTGCCAGCAGTGAACGTGTTGGGTCAACTAATGAAAAACTGTTTTTT. Its translation is CASSERVGSTNEKLFF.

The chain carries TRBV6-1 and TRBJ1-3, with no clear D. The germline gives CDR1 MNHNS, CDR2 SASEGT. Trimming left V 4 bases short and J 4 bases short, with 26 bases between. This CDR3 comprises 19 residues. CDR3 in amino acids: CASSAGPMIVPTLGNTIYF. The DNA for the CDR3 is TGTGCCAGCAGTGCCGGGCCGATGATAGTACCCACTCTGGGAAACACCATATATTTT.

J is TRBJ2-1 and V is TRBV27; D gene unclear. The germline gives CDR1 MNHEY, CDR2 SMNVEV (reference sequence). The CDR3 length is 17 residues. Trimming pared 4 bases from V and 0 bases from J, leaving 16 bases between. CDR3 residues: CASSSPRQSSSYNEQFF. DNA of the CDR3: TGTGCCAGCAGTTCCCCCCGGCAGTCGAGCTCCTACAATGAGCAGTTCTTC.

In DNA form, the CDR3 reads TGTGCCAGCAGCTTATGGGGGCCTGATACGAACACCGGGGAGCTGTTTTTT. Translated, it gives CASSLWGPDTNTGELFF. This chain uses TRBV7-3 with TRBJ2-2, with a weak D call TRBD1 (6 bases). V gave up 2 bases and J gave up 0 bases, with 13 bases separating them. This CDR3 spans 17 amino acids. Per the germline V gene, CDR1 is SGHTA and CDR2 is FQGTGA.

This chain links TRBV6-1 with TRBJ1-5; weak D call: TRBD1 (6 bases). The CDR3 is made up of 17 amino acids. V was shortened by 4 bases and J by 6 bases, with 22 bases between the two germline ends. CDR1 is MNHNS and CDR2 is SASEGT in the germline V gene. The CDR3 sequence is CASSVFNRADIGQPQHF. CDR3 nucleotide sequence: TGTGCCAGCAGTGTTTTTAACAGGGCGGATATTGGTCAGCCCCAGCATTTT.

This clone was seen only once. The V call is TRBV19, the J call TRBJ1-2, with 9 bases identical to TRBD1. This CDR3 region has 13 residues. Germline V gene sequence: CDR1 LNHDA, CDR2 SQIVND (reference sequence). V shed 10 bases, J shed 6 bases, and the junction held 9 bases outside the gene matches. In nucleotides, the CDR3 is TGTGCCACTGAGGGACAGGGACTTAATGGCTACACCTTC. Translation gives CATEGQGLNGYTF.

This sequence joins TRBV11-2 and TRBJ2-3; maybe TRBD2 (6 bases). Germline V gene sequence: CDR1 SGHAT, CDR2 FQNNGV. The CDR3 totals 19 residues. Trimming took 4 bases from V and 3 from J, leaving 26 bases between them. CDR3 loop: CASSYSYYFPGASTDTQYF. The CDR3 DNA follows: TGTGCCAGCAGCTATTCCTACTATTTTCCGGGAGCTTCTACAGATACGCAGTATTTT.

The chain combines TRBV30 with TRBJ2-1; 8 bases fit TRBD2. Germline CDR1 and CDR2: GTSNPN and SVGIG (reference sequence). Germline trimming cut 4 bases from V and 1 base from J; bases unmatched to any gene: 6. This CDR3 comprises 15 residues. The CDR3 coding sequence is TGTGCCTGGACCATCGGGGGGGGGTCCTACAATGAGCAGTTCTTC. Encoded protein: CAWTIGGGSYNEQFF.

CDR3 nucleotides: TGTGCCAGCAGTGAGGGCAGGGGAGCTGGGTACGAGCAGTACTTC. Amino acids: CASSEGRGAGYEQYF. This rearrangement joins TRBV2 to TRBJ2-7; D possibly corresponds to TRBD1 (6 bases). The CDR3 has 15 residues. CDR1 is SNHLY, CDR2 FYNNEI, per germline. Trimming stripped 3 bases from V and 4 bases from J, with 16 bases between.

The V and J genes are TRBV6-9 and TRBJ1-5; TRBD1 might be the D (5 bases). Trimming left V 6 bases short and J 4 bases short, with 10 bases between. The CDR3 runs 13 residues. Germline-derived CDR1 and CDR2 are MNHGY and SVAAGI. CDR3 in amino acids: CASRSRQNQPQHF. CDR3 bases: TGTGCCAGCAGATCGAGACAGAATCAGCCCCAGCATTTT.